Included here is one TCR beta chain sequence, with context. The V and J ends lost 1 base and 0 bases, in that order; junction bases with no gene match: 11. In germline, CDR1 is MGHRA, CDR2 YSYEKL. The CDR3 runs to 22 residues. This sample was taken from a study of CD8 T cells in Susac syndrome. CD8+ and CD4+ T cells taken from blood had their TCR beta sequenced. Reverse transcription of roughly 0.45 to 1 ug RNA used random hexamers. From the immunoSEQ multiplex PCR reads, TCRdb called clonotypes with MiXCR, one entry per CDR3 protein. The sample has approximately 260,000 distinct CDR3 sequences, 90% to 96% seen once.

Sequencing was carried out using CD4+ T cells from PBMCs. This chain joins TRBV4-1 and TRBJ2-6; TRBD2 matches at 14 bases. The TCR comes from a human donor with Susac syndrome. The CDR3 DNA is TGCGCCAGCAGCCAAGGACCGGGACTAGCGGGAGCGTTCGGCTCTGGGGCCAACGTCCTGACTTTC. Its protein is CASSQGPGLAGAFGSGANVLTF.